These T cell receptor beta chains were read from a single sample in a study of T-cell reconstitution after alpha-beta-depleted transplantation in children. TCRdb independently ran MiXCR on the PCR reads; one entry per CDR3 protein. The table includes some 500,000 distinct CDR3 sequences, approximately 30% detected once. The specimen was PBMCs from the stem cell graft donor, collected from the stem cell graft. These TCRs come from a human donor who donated a stem cell graft to a child with aplastic anemia. CDR3s include the opening cysteine and the closing phenylalanine or tryptophan. Each record gives: clone size, V gene, D gene, J gene, CDR3 protein, CDR3 DNA. D genes are given only for firm matches. Clone size is given for some rows only: seen once, a few or many times, or a class if the clone is expanded.

few	TRBV12-3/TRBV12-4	TRBD2	TRBJ2-5	CASRGGPRLAGESGETQYF	TGTGCCAGCAGAGGGGGGCCGAGACTAGCGGGAGAGAGCGGTGAGACCCAGTACTTC
.	TRBV27	.	TRBJ2-3	CASSFGLSIPDTQYF	TGTGCCAGCAGTTTTGGTTTGTCTATTCCAGATACGCAGTATTTT
.	TRBV4-3	.	TRBJ1-4	CASSQAAGINEKLFF	TGCGCCAGCAGCCAAGCTGCGGGGATCAATGAAAAACTGTTTTTT
few	TRBV27	TRBD1	TRBJ1-1	CASSFRDRGRSSEAFF	TGTGCCAGCAGTTTTCGGGACAGGGGGCGGTCCTCTGAAGCTTTCTTT
.	TRBV7-6	.	TRBJ2-2	CASSLGQGRGELFF	TGTGCCAGCAGCTTAGGCCAGGGACGCGGGGAGCTGTTTTTT
.	TRBV10-3	TRBD1	TRBJ2-1	CAIGDEHRGNEQFF	TGTGCCATCGGGGACGAACACAGGGGGAATGAGCAGTTCTTC
.	TRBV4-3	TRBD1	TRBJ1-1	CASSTRGDRMNTEAFF	TGCGCCAGCAGCACCCGTGGGGACAGGATGAACACTGAAGCTTTCTTT
.	TRBV15	.	TRBJ2-1	CATSSTYVSYNEQFF	TGTGCCACCAGCTCTACTTATGTATCCTACAATGAGCAGTTCTTC
few	TRBV6-2/TRBV6-3	.	TRBJ2-6	CASTLGVSGANVLTF	TGTGCCAGCACCCTAGGGGTATCGGGGGCCAACGTCCTGACTTTC
.	TRBV27	TRBD1	TRBJ1-4	CASSPGQDATNEKLFF	TGTGCCAGCAGCCCTGGACAGGATGCAACTAATGAAAAACTGTTTTTT
.	TRBV7-2	.	TRBJ2-7	CASSLVGGHYEQYF	TGTGCCAGCAGCTTAGTGGGGGGGCATTACGAGCAGTACTTC
few	TRBV30	TRBD2	TRBJ2-3	CAWRSSGGRSTDTQYF	TGTGCCTGGAGGTCTAGCGGGGGCAGAAGCACAGATACGCAGTATTTT
.	TRBV25-1	.	TRBJ2-7	CASSKGTVILF	TGTGCCAGCAGTAAGGGGACCGTCATTCTCTTC
.	TRBV7-8	.	TRBJ1-4	CASTSSPIQATNGKLFF	TGTGCCAGCACCTCGAGCCCGATCCAGGCAACTAATGGAAAACTGTTTTTT
.	TRBV29-1	.	TRBJ1-2	CSVELLAGRGYTF	TGCAGCGTTGAACTCCTCGCGGGACGGGGCTACACCTTC
.	TRBV7-6	TRBD2	TRBJ2-7	CASSLLAGGYEQYF	TGTGCCAGCAGCTTACTAGCGGGAGGCTACGAGCAGTACTTC
few	TRBV29-1	.	TRBJ2-5	CSARHQRAQYF	TGCAGCGCCCGACATCAGCGCGCCCAGTACTTC
.	TRBV25-1	.	TRBJ2-2	CASTEGLNTGELFF	TGTGCCAGCACCGAGGGGCTAAACACCGGGGAGCTGTTTTTT